This T cell receptor beta chain is from a study of molecular identifiers for immune sequencing clone quantification listed by TCRdb under 2018. For context, the study as a whole: For a replicate experiment, RNA from roughly 21,000 or 96,000 naive CD8 T cells was divided into five aliquots, and four of the five aliquots were sequenced. This methods study benchmarked molecular-identifier clustering-based TCR repertoire sequencing (MIDCIRS) and TCR RNA copy counting, using CD8 T cells to do so.

The study at large found these results: Highly expanded clone sizes could be underestimated because identical TCR molecules may share a barcode. About three recovered TCR RNA copies per cell were obtained by modeling, versus 9 to 10 by digital PCR, implying a capture efficiency of about 30%. In CMV-specific effector cells, clones with more than 20 RNA copies contained over 99% of molecules, whereas in naive cells such clones contained under 1% of molecules. When barcode sub-clustering was not used, chimeric consensus sequences inflated TCR diversity, with chimeras reaching as high as 47%. Spiked-in Jurkat TCR RNA (10 copies' worth), which is not part of the donor repertoire, was contained in the naive libraries. Spiked-in Jurkat TCR RNA equivalent to a single cell was reported to be detectable even among more than 900,000 naive CD8 T cells.

Receptor amplification or capture employed PCR. Instrument used: NextSeq 500. Bulk TCR libraries were prepared as previously described, using TCR primers listed in Table S5. Total RNA was purified with the Qiagen AllPrep DNA/RNA kit. Reads from multiple sequencing runs of the same library were pooled before analysis. In the source study's methods: Only reads with exact TCR constant sequence were kept, trimmed to 150 nt, and grouped by their 12-nt molecular barcodes. Reads in each barcode group were sub-clustered using a 15% Levenshtein threshold, and a quality-weighted consensus sequence was built for each RNA molecule. Non-functional sequences were removed, as were lower-count sequences one edit away from another. Barcode sub-clusters with fewer than 20% of the maximum read count were removed, based on fitting two negative binomial distributions. The raw public reads went through TCRdb reprocessing: fastp at Q25, MiXCR clone calling, in-frame beta chains kept. Entries are consolidated by CDR3 protein sequence, retaining the most common genes and DNA. The V and J calls reflect TCRdb's pipeline rather than the authors' work. This sample holds under 350,000 distinct CDR3 sequences; under 25% were observed only once. The top ten clonotypes cover around 0.7% of the sample.

Libraries of naive CD8 T cells were generated from about 21,000 to 970,000 sorted cells, with 10%, 30% or 50% of the purified RNA used. Naive CD8 T cells were FACS-sorted as CD8+CD4-CCR7+CD45RA+ on a BD FACSAria II into RLT Plus buffer. To test detection sensitivity, Jurkat RNA equivalent to more than 9 TCR copies was spiked into samples of roughly 19,000-1,000,000 naive CD8 T cells. Enrichment of CD8 T cells was done with RosetteSep CD8+ T Cell Enrichment Cocktail plus Ficoll-Paque, and ACK red cell lysis came afterward. This clonotype was counted ten times or more. Its antigen is still unknown. There are no base qualities to consult, and no much larger clone falls within one base. The TCR sequence derives from a human donor in good health. Some libraries in this study had Jurkat cell RNA spiked in. Input material: naive CD8+ T cells from blood, with Jurkat cell RNA spiked in. The cell subset or site label, as the study defines it: FACS-sorted CD8+CD4-CCR7+CD45RA+ naive T cells.

This receptor carries the CDR3 CASSPDTGPYNEQFF. The DNA is as follows: TGTGCCAGCAGCCCAGATACAGGTCCCTACAATGAGCAGTTCTTC. The sequence joins TRBV12-3 or TRBV12-4 to TRBJ2-1; 5 matching bases give a weak D call of TRBD1. From cysteine to phenylalanine, the CDR3 is 15 amino acids long. The kept DNA is CDR3 alone, 45 bases in frame from the first base. V was cut back by 6 bases and J by 2 bases, leaving a gap of 14 bases between them.